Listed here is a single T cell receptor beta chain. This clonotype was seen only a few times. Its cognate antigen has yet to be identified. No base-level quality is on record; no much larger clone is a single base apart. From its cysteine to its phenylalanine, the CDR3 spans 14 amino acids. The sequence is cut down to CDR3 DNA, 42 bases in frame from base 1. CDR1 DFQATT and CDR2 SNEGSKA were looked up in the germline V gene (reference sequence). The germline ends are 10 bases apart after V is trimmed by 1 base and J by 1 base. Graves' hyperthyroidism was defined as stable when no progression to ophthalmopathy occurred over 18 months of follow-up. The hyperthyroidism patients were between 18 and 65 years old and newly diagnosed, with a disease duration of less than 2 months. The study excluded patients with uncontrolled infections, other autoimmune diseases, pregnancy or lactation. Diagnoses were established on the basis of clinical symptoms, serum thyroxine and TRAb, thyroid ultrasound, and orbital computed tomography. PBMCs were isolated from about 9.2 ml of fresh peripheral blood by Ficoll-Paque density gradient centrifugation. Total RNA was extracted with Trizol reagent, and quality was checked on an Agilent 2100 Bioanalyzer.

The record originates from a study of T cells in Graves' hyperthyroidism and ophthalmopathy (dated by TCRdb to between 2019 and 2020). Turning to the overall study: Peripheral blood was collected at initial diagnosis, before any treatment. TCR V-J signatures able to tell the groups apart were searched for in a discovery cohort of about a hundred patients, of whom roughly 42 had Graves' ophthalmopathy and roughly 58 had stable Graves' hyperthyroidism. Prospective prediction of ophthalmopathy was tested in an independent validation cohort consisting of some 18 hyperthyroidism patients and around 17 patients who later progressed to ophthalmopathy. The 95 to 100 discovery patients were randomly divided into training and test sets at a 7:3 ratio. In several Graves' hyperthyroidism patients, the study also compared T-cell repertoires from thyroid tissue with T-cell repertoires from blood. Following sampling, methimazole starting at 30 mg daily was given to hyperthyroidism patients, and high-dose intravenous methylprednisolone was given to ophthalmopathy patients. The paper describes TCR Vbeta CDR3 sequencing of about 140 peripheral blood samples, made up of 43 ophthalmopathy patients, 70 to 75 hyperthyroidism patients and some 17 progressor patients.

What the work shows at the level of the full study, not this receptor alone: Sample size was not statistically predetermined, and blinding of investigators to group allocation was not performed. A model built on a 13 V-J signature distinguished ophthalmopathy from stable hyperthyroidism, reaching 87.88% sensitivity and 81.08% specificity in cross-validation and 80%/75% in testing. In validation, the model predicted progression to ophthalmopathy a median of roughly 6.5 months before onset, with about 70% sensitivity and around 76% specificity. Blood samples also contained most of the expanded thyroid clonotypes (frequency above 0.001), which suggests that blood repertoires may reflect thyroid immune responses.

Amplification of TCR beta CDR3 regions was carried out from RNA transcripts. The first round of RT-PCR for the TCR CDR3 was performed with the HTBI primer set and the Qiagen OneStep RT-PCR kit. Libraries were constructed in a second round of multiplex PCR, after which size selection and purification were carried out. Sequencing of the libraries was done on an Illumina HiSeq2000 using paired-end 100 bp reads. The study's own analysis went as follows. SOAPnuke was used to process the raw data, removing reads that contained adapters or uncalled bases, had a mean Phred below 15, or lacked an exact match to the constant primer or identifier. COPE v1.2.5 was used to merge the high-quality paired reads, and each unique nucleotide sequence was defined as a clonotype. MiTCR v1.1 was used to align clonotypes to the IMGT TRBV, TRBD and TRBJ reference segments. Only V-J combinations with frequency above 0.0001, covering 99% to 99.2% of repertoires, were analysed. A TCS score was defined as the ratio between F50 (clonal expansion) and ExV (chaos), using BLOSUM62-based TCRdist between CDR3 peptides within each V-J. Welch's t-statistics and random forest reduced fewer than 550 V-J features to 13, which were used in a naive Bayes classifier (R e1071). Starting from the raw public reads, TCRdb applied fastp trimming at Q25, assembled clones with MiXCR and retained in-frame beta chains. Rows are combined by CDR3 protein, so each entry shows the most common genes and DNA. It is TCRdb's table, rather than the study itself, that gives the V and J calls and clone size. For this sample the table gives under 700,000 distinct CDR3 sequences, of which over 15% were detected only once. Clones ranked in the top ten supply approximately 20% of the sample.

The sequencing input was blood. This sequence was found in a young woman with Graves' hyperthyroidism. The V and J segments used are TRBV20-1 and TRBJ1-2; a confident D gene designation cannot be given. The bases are TGCAGTGCTAGAGCGCCCTTAGTTAACTATGGCTACACCTTC. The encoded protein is CSARAPLVNYGYTF.